This is a list of T cell receptor beta chains from one sample in a study of graft-versus-host responses after intestinal transplantation. Clones were read by immunoSEQ multiplex PCR, and TCRdb kept only the in-frame ones, dropping some. The sample has 40,000 or so clones; 87% are singletons. Here the sequenced sample was ileum tissue, taken 204 days after intestinal transplant. Source of these receptors: a human patient who received an intestinal transplant, so some T cells may come from the graft donor. The CDR3 runs from the conserved cysteine through the conserved F or W. Fields, in order: CDR3 DNA, CDR3 protein, clone size, J gene, V gene, D gene. D genes are given only for firm matches. Not every row has a clone size; where given, it reads once, few, many or a size class.

TGTGCCAGCGGACTCAACTCCTACGAGCAGTACTTC CASGLNSYEQYF once TRBJ2-7 TRBV2 .
TGTGCCAGCAGATTAACCGGGACACTTATACGGGAGACCCAGTACTTC CASRLTGTLIRETQYF . TRBJ2-5 TRBV2 .
TGTGCCAGCAGGGCTCCGGGATTCTTTTCTGATGGCTACACCTTC CASRAPGFFSDGYTF once TRBJ1-2 TRBV5-6 .
TGTGCCAGTAGTGTTGCGGGGGCGAACACTGAAGCTTTCTTT CASSVAGANTEAFF . TRBJ1-1 TRBV19 .
TGTGCCATCAGTGCTGAACCCCGGGACCAGGGTTTCAATGAGCAGTTCTTC CAISAEPRDQGFNEQFF . TRBJ2-1 TRBV10-3 .
TGTGCCAGCAGCTATTGGCCGGCAGGCATTAGGGCGAACACTGAAGCTTTCTTT CASSYWPAGIRANTEAFF . TRBJ1-1 TRBV7-9 .
TGTGCCAGCAGTTTATTCTCCAGGGGGAATCAGCCCCAGCATTTT CASSLFSRGNQPQHF . TRBJ1-5 TRBV28 TRBD1
TGTGCCAGCAGCTTGGACAGGGGGGGGACACAAGAGACCCAGTACTTC CASSLDRGGTQETQYF . TRBJ2-5 TRBV28 TRBD1
TGCGCCAGCAGCTTGGCCTTATCCAGCTCCTACGAGCAGTACTTC CASSLALSSSYEQYF . TRBJ2-7 TRBV5-1 .
TGCGCCAGCAGCGAACCCGGGACTTCCTACGAGCAGTACTTC CASSEPGTSYEQYF . TRBJ2-7 TRBV4-1 .
TGTGCCACCAGTACGGGTGAAAAACTGTTTTTT CATSTGEKLFF once TRBJ1-4 TRBV11-2 .
TGTGCCAGCAGCGACGGACCTGAAGCTTTCTTT CASSDGPEAFF . TRBJ1-1 TRBV11-2 .
TGTGCCAGCAGCTTGGACAGGAACACTGAAGCTTTCTTT CASSLDRNTEAFF once TRBJ1-1 TRBV11-1 .
TGCGCCAGCTGGAAGGCCGACAGGGGCGCAGATACGCAGTATTTT CASWKADRGADTQYF . TRBJ2-3 TRBV10-2 TRBD1
TGTGCCAGTAGTGCGTCGACAGGGACCGGGGAGCTGTTTTTT CASSASTGTGELFF . TRBJ2-2 TRBV19 TRBD1
TGTGCCAGCAGCGTAGTTCAGGATACGCAGTATTTT CASSVVQDTQYF once TRBJ2-3 TRBV9 .
TGTGCCAGCAGCTTATCCTTTGGACAGGGTGGCTACGAGCAGTACTTC CASSLSFGQGGYEQYF . TRBJ2-7 TRBV11-2 TRBD1
TGTGCCTGGAGTGTAAGGCTATGGGAAAAACTGTTTTTT CAWSVRLWEKLFF . TRBJ1-4 TRBV30 .
TGTGCCAGTGGGGAACCCTACGAGCAGTACTTC CASGEPYEQYF . TRBJ2-7 TRBV19 .
TGTGCCATCGGAGGTAGCAATCAGCCCCAGCATTTT CAIGGSNQPQHF . TRBJ1-5 TRBV10-3 .
TGTGCCAGCAGCGTGGGGGGGGCTCCCTTCTATGGCTACACCTTC CASSVGGAPFYGYTF . TRBJ1-2 TRBV9 .
TGCGCCAGCCTACCAGATCTGAGCACAGATACGCAGTATTTT CASLPDLSTDTQYF once TRBJ2-3 TRBV5-1 .
TGTGCCAGCAGCACCCGACAGGGGGGGAGTCAGCCCCAGCATTTT CASSTRQGGSQPQHF . TRBJ1-5 TRBV6-5 TRBD1